The 27 T cell receptor beta chains in this list originate from one sample, sequenced in a study of blood T cell repertoires in COVID-19. TCRdb's copy holds only in-frame clones and misses some; the assay was immunoSEQ multiplex PCR. The sample includes about 97,000 clones, 90% of them seen just once. Sequenced input: peripheral blood. These receptors all stem from a man in his 60s with acute or convalescent COVID-19.

This clone was seen repeatedly, ten times or more. This sequence joins TRBV7-2 and TRBJ1-5, with 7 bases that match TRBD1. CDR1 and CDR2 (germline): SGHTA, FQGNSA. Losses at the gene ends were 5 bases for V and 2 bases for J; bases not matched to a gene: 6. This CDR3 comprises 15 residues. CDR3 protein: CASSETGERNQPQHF. The CDR3 nucleotides read TGTGCCAGCAGCGAAACAGGGGAGCGCAATCAGCCCCAGCATTTT.

This clone was picked up one time. V is TRBV30 and J is TRBJ1-6; 7 positions match TRBD1. V lost 2 bases and J lost 2; bases outside the gene matches: 9. CDR3 size: 17 residues. Per germline, CDR1 GTSNPN and CDR2 SVGIG (reference sequence). CDR3 sequence: CAWSLRQGRTYNSPLHF. The CDR3 DNA sequence: TGTGCCTGGAGTCTCCGACAGGGTAGGACCTATAATTCACCCCTCCACTTT. Full variable domain (missing parts from reference TRBV30 and TRBJ1-6): SQTIHQWPATLVQPVGSPLSLECTVEGTSNPNLYWYRQAAGRGLQLLFYSVGIGQISSEVPQNLSASRPQDRQFILSSKKLLLSDSGFYLCAWSLRQGRTYNSPLHFGNGTRLTVT.

This clone was seen only once. J is TRBJ2-2 and V is TRBV5-1; 12 nucleotides agree with TRBD1. The CDR3 extends over 17 amino acids. Germline CDR1 and CDR2: SGHRS and YFSETQ. The V gene end was trimmed by 4 bases and the J gene end by 4 bases; junction bases not matched to a gene: 8. The CDR3 spells CASSPGTGGAGTGELFF. For the CDR3, the DNA is TGCGCCAGCAGCCCCGGGACAGGGGGCGCGGGCACCGGGGAGCTGTTTTTT.

For this clone: The sample holds other DNA sequences that translate to the same CDR3. CDR3 region: CASSLGVGGTEAFF. The CDR3 nucleotides read TGCGCCAGCAGCCTGGGGGTTGGCGGAACTGAAGCTTTCTTT. The V gene is TRBV5-1, the J gene TRBJ1-1, with a weak D call TRBD1 (5 bases). The V gene lost 4 bases and the J gene lost 5 bases, with 15 bases spanning the gap. Germline V gene data show CDR1 as SGHRS and CDR2 as YFSETQ. The CDR3 loop spans 14 amino acids.

The chain has TRBV6-6 and TRBJ1-2, with TRBD1 matching 7 bases. Germline V gives CDR1 MNHNY, CDR2 SVGAGI (reference sequence). The ends lost 6 bases at V and 1 base at J; junction bases unmatched: 5. The CDR3 length is 14 residues. CDR3 sequence: CASSPGTDNYGYTF. CDR3 coding DNA: TGTGCCAGCAGCCCCGGGACAGATAACTATGGCTACACCTTC.

The V gene is TRBV19, the J gene TRBJ1-6, with TRBD1 identical over 10 bases. Germline values: CDR1 LNHDA, CDR2 SQIVND (reference sequence). This CDR3 spans 16 amino acids. Losses at the gene ends were 4 bases for V and 9 bases for J; bases not matched to a gene: 9. The CDR3 is CASSTSGTGDASPLHF. For the CDR3, the DNA is TGTGCCAGTAGTACCTCCGGGACAGGGGACGCTTCACCCCTCCACTTT.

The chain combines TRBV2 with TRBJ1-1; D may be TRBD1 (5 bases). V lost 6 bases to trimming and J lost 4 bases, with 12 bases between them. Germline loops: CDR1 SNHLY, CDR2 FYNNEI. The CDR3 length is 13 residues. In nucleotides, the CDR3 is TGTGCCAGCAGCCAGGGCTATGGCACTGAAGCTTTCTTT. Its translation is CASSQGYGTEAFF.

The V gene is TRBV5-1, the J gene TRBJ1-1; D uncertain. V was clipped by 0 bases and J by 3 bases, with 6 bases between them. The CDR3 spans 13 residues. Germline CDR1 reads SGHRS; CDR2 reads YFSETQ. The CDR3 sequence is CASSLAVDTEAFF. CDR3 sequence (DNA): TGCGCCAGCAGCTTGGCAGTGGACACTGAAGCTTTCTTT.

This sequence joins TRBV6-1 and TRBJ1-6; no definite D call. The V gene's germline CDR1 is MNHNS and CDR2 SASEGT. CDR3 length: 15 amino acids. Trimming shortened V by 3 bases and J by 11 bases, and 17 bases separated the two germline ends. This chain's CDR3 is CASSDFRPTGAPLHF. DNA of the CDR3: TGTGCCAGCAGTGATTTCCGGCCTACCGGGGCACCCCTCCACTTT.

The V and J genes are TRBV7-2 and TRBJ2-3, with no clear D. Per the germline V gene, CDR1 is SGHTA and CDR2 is FQGNSA. V lost 4 bases, J lost 1 base, and 12 bases lay in between. This CDR3 spans 15 amino acids. CDR3 in amino acids: CASSSTPLGTDTQYF. The CDR3 DNA reads as TGTGCCAGCAGCTCTACTCCTCTAGGCACAGATACGCAGTATTTT.

This clone was counted only a few times. The V gene is TRBV28, the J gene TRBJ2-7; weak D call: TRBD1 (6 bases). V was pared by 6 bases and J by 0 bases, with 9 bases between. Germline loops: CDR1 MDHEN, CDR2 SYDVKM. The CDR3 is made up of 13 amino acids. CDR3 residues: CASRTGTSYEQYV. CDR3 nucleotides: TGTGCCAGCAGGACAGGTACCTCCTACGAGCAGTACGTC.

The V call is TRBV3-1 (or the pseudogene TRBV3-2), the J call TRBJ2-4, with D possibly being TRBD2 (7 bases). Germline V gives CDR1 LGHDT, CDR2 YNNKEL (reference sequence). Trimming left V 1 base short and J 6 bases short, with 13 bases between. CDR3 size: 15 residues. The CDR3 reads CASSQAGGWGNIQYF. The CDR3 DNA follows: TGTGCCAGCAGCCAAGCGGGGGGCTGGGGAAACATTCAGTACTTC.

The chain employs TRBV3-1 (or the pseudogene TRBV3-2) and TRBJ1-2; D is undetermined. The CDR3 spans 15 residues. CDR1 LGHDT and CDR2 YNNKEL come from the germline V gene (reference sequence). Trimming stripped 2 bases from V and 4 bases from J, with 14 bases between. DNA for the CDR3: TGTGCCAGCAGCCAATGGGCGGCGCGGGGCTATGGCTACACCTTC. The encoded protein is CASSQWAARGYGYTF.

This clone occurred a few times. This chain's CDR3 is CASSQEGTANTGELFF. Here the CDR3 DNA reads TGTGCCAGCAGCCAAGAAGGGACAGCGAACACCGGGGAGCTGTTTTTT. The chain has TRBV3-1 (or the pseudogene TRBV3-2) and TRBJ2-2, with 7 positions matching TRBD1. The CDR3 loop spans 16 amino acids. The germline V gene encodes CDR1 LGHDT and CDR2 YNNKEL (reference sequence). V was clipped by 0 bases and J by 0 bases; unmatched bases: 1.

This chain uses TRBV18 with TRBJ1-1, with 11 bases fitting TRBD1. The length of the CDR3 is 17 residues. The ends lost 3 bases at V and 5 bases at J; junction bases unmatched: 11. Germline V gives CDR1 KGHSH, CDR2 LQKENI. The CDR3 DNA follows: TGTGCCAGCTCACCGGGGCAGGACAGGGGGCGAGAGACTGAAGCTTTCTTT. This encodes CASSPGQDRGRETEAFF.

This chain links TRBV27 with TRBJ2-7; D uncertain. The CDR3 consists of 13 residues. Trimming removed 2 bases from V and 4 bases from J, with 9 bases in between. The germline V gene has CDR1 MNHEY and CDR2 SMNVEV (reference sequence). CDR3 sequence (DNA): TGTGCCAGCAGTTTAGGAGACGGGTACGAGCAGTACGTC. Translated, it gives CASSLGDGYEQYV.

This chain uses TRBV5-8 with TRBJ1-2, with TRBD1 matching over 9 bases. Germline CDR1 and CDR2: SGHTS and YDEGEE. The length of the CDR3 is 14 residues. V shed 4 bases and J 5 bases; nucleotides not matched to a gene: 6. CDR3 amino acids: CASSGTGQGYGYTF. CDR3 sequence (DNA): TGTGCCAGCAGCGGTACGGGACAGGGTTATGGCTACACCTTC.

V is TRBV19 and J is TRBJ2-1, with 7 nucleotides matching TRBD2. The V and J ends lost 1 base and 0 bases, in that order; junction bases with no gene match: 0. CDR1 and CDR2 (germline): LNHDA, SQIVND (reference sequence). The CDR3 is 15 amino acids. The CDR3 region is CASSIGGGSYNEQFF. The CDR3 DNA is TGTGCCAGTAGTATAGGGGGGGGCTCCTACAATGAGCAGTTCTTC.

This chain links TRBV9 with TRBJ2-1; a weak D match, TRBD2 (6 bases). The CDR3 consists of 17 residues. V was clipped by 0 bases and J by 8 bases, with 21 bases between them. The germline gives CDR1 SGDLS, CDR2 YYNGEE. CDR3: CASSVALTSQRRDEQFF. The CDR3 region has the DNA TGTGCCAGCAGCGTAGCCCTCACTAGCCAGAGACGGGATGAGCAGTTCTTC.

This clone was seen only once. This chain connects TRBV4-1 to TRBJ1-5, with 9 bases aligning to TRBD1. The CDR3 extends over 17 amino acids. Unmatched junction bases numbered 15, after V lost 4 bases and J lost 8 bases. Per the germline V gene, CDR1 is MGHRA and CDR2 is YSYEKL. CDR3 protein: CASSLWTGVAIRKPQHF. The CDR3 DNA sequence: TGCGCCAGCAGCCTGTGGACAGGGGTAGCCATTAGGAAGCCCCAGCATTTT.

As for this clone: Additional DNA sequences in this sample encode the identical CDR3. The genes are TRBV18 and TRBJ1-1, with D perhaps TRBD1 (5 bases). V was pared by 3 bases and J by 1 base, with 6 bases between. The germline V gene encodes CDR1 KGHSH and CDR2 LQKENI. CDR3 length: 13 residues. As DNA, the CDR3 is TGTGCCAGCTCACCGGGGGGGAACACTGAAGCTTTCTTT. Translation: CASSPGGNTEAFF.

V usage is TRBV19 and J usage is TRBJ1-2; TRBD1 matches 8 bases. The CDR3 extends over 12 amino acids. Germline V gene lookup returns CDR1 LNHDA and CDR2 SQIVND (reference sequence). Trimming took 3 bases from V and 8 from J; bases not matched to a gene: 2. The CDR3 DNA follows: TGTGCCAGTAGTATGGACAGGGTAGGCTACACCTTC. It yields the protein CASSMDRVGYTF.

The chain couples TRBV12-3 or TRBV12-4 to TRBJ1-6; D remains unclear. CDR3 length equals 11 residues. Trimming removed 1 base from V and 13 bases from J, with 5 bases in between. The CDR3 DNA reads TGTGCCAGCAGTTTAGGAGATCCCCTCCACTTT. It specifies CASSLGDPLHF.

V usage is TRBV20-1 and J usage is TRBJ1-2, with TRBD1 identical over 8 bases. CDR3 length: 14 residues. CDR1 and CDR2 (germline): DFQATT, SNEGSKA (reference sequence). With 5 bases clipped from V and 8 bases from J, the junction kept 13 bases outside the gene matches. The CDR3, as DNA: TGCAGTGCTCGTGAACCTTCCAGGGGGCGAGGCTACACCTTC. Translation gives CSAREPSRGRGYTF.

V gene TRBV19 combines with J gene TRBJ1-3; 7 positions match TRBD1. Germline CDR1 is LNHDA and CDR2 is SQIVND (reference sequence). V shed 9 bases, J shed 4 bases, and the junction held 9 bases outside the gene matches. There are 14 residues in the CDR3. CDR3 amino acids: CASMDRIHGNTIYF. In DNA, the CDR3 is TGTGCCAGCATGGACAGGATCCACGGAAACACCATATATTTT.

There are a few counts of this clone. The chain couples TRBV5-8 to TRBJ1-2, with 8 positions matching TRBD1. The CDR3 has 14 residues. J gave up 4 bases and V 6 bases, and 8 bases lay outside the gene matches. Germline CDR1 is SGHTS and CDR2 is YDEGEE. CDR3 in DNA: TGTGCCAGCAAGCCCAGGGGGCTCGGCTATGGCTACACCTTC. Translation: CASKPRGLGYGYTF.

The chain combines TRBV21-1 with TRBJ1-2; TRBD1, the D gene given by the table, was not confirmed from the DNA. TRBV21-1 is listed as a pseudogene. The CDR3 spans 14 residues. CDR3 protein: CASSPPQGENGYTF. DNA for the CDR3: TGTGCCAGCTCCCCTCCACAGGGCGAGAATGGCTACACCTTC.